A selection of T cell receptor beta chains follows, all from one sample in a study of neoadjuvant anti-PD-1 for oral cavity cancer. The protocol was immunoSEQ multiplex PCR, while the TCRdb copy is restricted to in-frame clones and leaves out a portion. The table includes around 62,000 clones, more than 60% detected once. The sample here was PBMCs, taken before nivolumab (anti-PD-1) treatment. All receptors derive from a person between 40 and 79 years old with oral cavity squamous cell carcinoma. Each CDR3 is given with its conserved first and last residue. D genes are given only for firm matches. Where a row states a size, it is once, few, many or the class of an expanded clone; other rows omit it.

d_call,j_call,clone_size,v_call,cdr3_aa,cdr3_nt
.,TRBJ2-1,.,TRBV2,CASSEGTGVRQQFF,TGTGCCAGCAGTGAAGGGACCGGCGTTCGTCAGCAGTTCTTC
TRBD2,TRBJ2-5,.,TRBV7-6,CASSLIPSGNLQETQYF,TGTGCCAGCAGCTTAATTCCTAGCGGAAACCTCCAAGAGACCCAGTACTTC
.,TRBJ1-4,.,TRBV6-1,CASTLDSLNEKLFF,TGTGCCAGCACCCTGGACAGTCTTAATGAAAAACTGTTTTTT
.,TRBJ1-3,once,TRBV19,CASSIEGSARNTIYF,TGTGCCAGTAGTATAGAGGGCAGCGCGAGAAACACCATATATTTT
.,TRBJ1-1,.,TRBV15,CATSRDRHLSNRDTEAFF,TGTGCCACCAGCAGAGATCGGCACCTTAGCAACCGGGACACTGAAGCTTTCTTT
.,TRBJ2-5,.,TRBV5-1,CASSTGPSAGRTQYF,TGCGCCAGCAGCACCGGACCTTCCGCCGGGAGGACCCAGTACTTC
.,TRBJ2-1,few,TRBV21-1,CASSTRQGGHYNEQFF,TGTGCCAGCAGCACAAGACAGGGGGGCCACTACAATGAGCAGTTCTTC
.,TRBJ1-2,.,TRBV5-5,CASSLDGGRIFYGYTF,TGTGCCAGCAGCTTGGACGGCGGAAGAATTTTCTATGGCTACACCTTC
.,TRBJ1-1,.,TRBV11-2,CASSPGYNTEAFF,TGTGCCAGCAGCCCGGGGTATAACACTGAAGCTTTCTTT
.,TRBJ2-3,medium-sized,TRBV18,CASSLRQDGADTQYF,TGTGCCAGCTCACTCCGCCAGGATGGGGCAGATACGCAGTATTTT
.,TRBJ2-2,.,TRBV10-3,CAISDPRRRTGELFF,TGTGCCATCAGTGATCCCCGGAGGCGGACCGGGGAGCTGTTTTTT
.,TRBJ1-6,.,TRBV7-3,CASSLKGGPNSPLHF,TGTGCCAGCAGCTTAAAGGGTGGCCCCAATTCACCCCTCCACTTT
TRBD2,TRBJ2-3,.,TRBV11-2,CASTRGAGGPTDTQYF,TGTGCCAGCACCCGAGGAGCGGGAGGGCCAACAGATACGCAGTATTTT
.,TRBJ1-5,.,TRBV7-9,CASADRDHNQPQHF,TGTGCCAGCGCAGACAGAGACCACAATCAGCCCCAGCATTTT
.,TRBJ2-2,.,TRBV4-1,CARAFSNTGELFF,TGCGCCAGGGCGTTCTCGAACACCGGGGAGCTGTTTTTT
.,TRBJ2-3,few,TRBV29-1,CSVKGGQHSTDTQYF,TGCAGCGTTAAGGGTGGACAGCACAGCACAGATACGCAGTATTTT
.,TRBJ2-5,.,TRBV6-1,CASSEGAVARRETQYF,TGTGCCAGCAGTGAAGGGGCGGTTGCCCGGCGAGAGACCCAGTACTTC
.,TRBJ2-1,.,TRBV7-8,CASIYRDGFYNEQFF,TGTGCCAGCATTTACCGGGACGGATTCTACAATGAGCAGTTCTTC
.,TRBJ1-1,.,TRBV6-5,CASNFGQGTEAFF,TGTGCCAGCAATTTTGGGCAGGGCACTGAAGCTTTCTTT
.,TRBJ2-6,.,TRBV5-1,CASSPDPTGANVLTF,TGCGCCAGCAGCCCCGATCCCACTGGGGCCAACGTCCTGACTTTC
.,TRBJ2-1,.,TRBV4-1,CASSQGLGGYNEQFF,TGCGCCAGCAGCCAAGGTCTAGGTGGCTACAATGAGCAGTTCTTC
TRBD1,TRBJ1-5,few,TRBV29-1,CSVGQGGQPQHF,TGCAGCGTTGGACAGGGGGGACAGCCCCAGCATTTT
.,TRBJ1-2,.,TRBV27,CASSFRAGMSGYTF,TGTGCCAGCAGTTTTAGGGCAGGGATGTCTGGCTACACCTTC
.,TRBJ2-7,medium-sized,TRBV7-2,CASSPNSYEQYF,TGTGCCAGCAGCCCCAACTCCTACGAGCAGTACTTC
.,TRBJ2-2,.,TRBV7-3,CASSLAGANTGELFF,TGTGCCAGCAGCTTAGCGGGTGCGAACACCGGGGAGCTGTTTTTT
.,TRBJ1-2,.,TRBV16,CASSQYHYGYTF,TGTGCCAGCAGCCAATACCACTATGGCTACACCTTC
.,TRBJ2-7,.,TRBV5-1,CASSLVGGSYEQYF,TGCGCCAGCAGCTTGGTTGGGGGCTCCTACGAGCAGTACTTC
.,TRBJ1-1,few,TRBV6-1,CASTGHLPNTEAFF,TGTGCCAGCACTGGACACCTACCGAACACTGAAGCTTTCTTT
TRBD1,TRBJ1-2,.,TRBV7-2,CASSLTRGQSGYTF,TGTGCCAGCAGCTTAACGAGGGGGCAAAGTGGCTACACCTTC
TRBD2,TRBJ2-5,once,TRBV7-6,CASSTKTSGVQETQYF,TGTGCCAGCAGCACAAAGACTAGCGGGGTCCAAGAGACCCAGTACTTC
TRBD1,TRBJ2-7,.,TRBV6-5,CASRPGTVVYEQYF,TGTGCCAGCAGACCCGGGACAGTCGTCTACGAGCAGTACTTC
TRBD1,TRBJ2-2,.,TRBV7-2,CASSLTGGLANTGELFF,TGTGCCAGCAGCTTAACAGGGGGCTTAGCGAACACCGGGGAGCTGTTTTTT
TRBD1,TRBJ1-3,.,TRBV5-1,CASTPGTGGAVRSGNTIYF,TGCGCCAGCACTCCCGGGACAGGGGGCGCGGTGAGGAGCGGAAACACCATATATTTT
.,TRBJ2-6,once,TRBV6-4,CASSQASGANVLTF,TGTGCCAGCAGTCAGGCCTCTGGGGCCAACGTCCTGACTTTC
.,TRBJ1-1,once,TRBV9,CASSVVGRGTEAFF,TGTGCCAGCAGCGTAGTAGGTAGGGGCACTGAAGCTTTCTTT
.,TRBJ1-3,.,TRBV9,CASSVTQFSGNTIYF,TGTGCCAGCAGCGTAACTCAATTTTCTGGAAACACCATATATTTT
TRBD1,TRBJ1-1,few,TRBV27,CASSNPGQGNTEAFF,TGTGCCAGCAGCAACCCCGGACAGGGGAACACTGAAGCTTTCTTT
TRBD1,TRBJ2-7,.,TRBV4-1,CASSQGPLRTGAYEQYF,TGCGCCAGCAGCCAAGGCCCCCTTCGGACAGGTGCTTACGAGCAGTACTTC
.,TRBJ2-6,.,TRBV7-8,CASSSTGNSGANVLTF,TGTGCCAGCAGCTCTACAGGGAACTCTGGGGCCAACGTCCTGACTTTC
.,TRBJ2-5,.,TRBV5-1,CASSLAAGLDETQYF,TGCGCCAGCAGCTTGGCGGCGGGGTTGGACGAGACCCAGTACTTC
.,TRBJ1-1,.,TRBV5-1,CASSLAPRAVGVTEAFF,TGCGCCAGCAGCTTGGCTCCCAGGGCGGTCGGGGTCACTGAAGCTTTCTTT
.,TRBJ2-1,.,TRBV5-1,CASSSRRSSYNEQFF,TGCGCCAGCAGCTCCAGACGGAGCTCCTACAATGAGCAGTTCTTC
.,TRBJ1-1,.,TRBV6-5,CASSWGANTEAFF,TGTGCCAGCAGCTGGGGTGCGAACACTGAAGCTTTCTTT
TRBD2,TRBJ2-1,once,TRBV11-2,CASSLAGGPYNEQFF,TGTGCCAGCAGCTTAGCGGGGGGTCCCTACAATGAGCAGTTCTTC
TRBD1,TRBJ1-6,few,TRBV11-2,CASSWTGAGFNSPLHF,TGTGCCAGCAGCTGGACAGGAGCGGGGTTTAATTCACCCCTCCACTTT
.,TRBJ1-1,.,TRBV7-9,CASSLTGTIAEAFF,TGTGCCAGCAGCTTAACAGGGACGATCGCTGAAGCTTTCTTT
.,TRBJ2-2,.,TRBV7-8,CASSLAEGTGELFF,TGTGCCAGCAGCTTAGCGGAAGGGACCGGGGAGCTGTTTTTT
TRBD2,TRBJ2-2,.,TRBV7-7,CASSLQLAGGTGELFF,TGTGCTAGCAGCTTACAACTAGCGGGAGGGACCGGGGAGCTGTTTTTT
TRBD2,TRBJ2-1,.,TRBV5-1,CASSLVRGRPPQFF,TGCGCCAGCAGCTTGGTTCGCGGGAGGCCCCCTCAGTTCTTC
.,TRBJ1-2,.,TRBV11-2,CASSLEGSTYGYTF,TGTGCCAGCAGCTTAGAGGGCAGTACTTATGGCTACACCTTC
TRBD1,TRBJ1-4,.,TRBV12-5,CASGLGTGSLANEKLFF,TGTGCTAGTGGTTTGGGGACAGGGAGTTTAGCTAATGAAAAACTGTTTTTT
TRBD2,TRBJ2-7,.,TRBV5-4,CATRRGTSGPYEQYF,TGTGCCACCAGGAGGGGGACTAGCGGTCCCTACGAGCAGTACTTC
.,TRBJ1-5,few,TRBV7-7,CARPSKRECNQPQHF,TGTGCCAGACCATCAAAGAGGGAATGCAATCAGCCCCAGCATTTT